The 15 T cell receptor beta chains listed next were all sequenced from one sample in a study of breast tumors, draining lymph nodes, adjacent tissues. TCRdb recomputed calls from the multiplex PCR reads with MiXCR, one row per CDR3 protein. This sample carries 17,000 or so distinct CDR3 sequences, under 70% of them seen once, and the ten largest clones take about a fifth. Sequenced: tumor-adjacent breast tissue. These receptor sequences come from a female donor with breast cancer. Some clones in this sample may be carry-over from other donors' samples.

The rearrangement joins TRBV6-6 to TRBJ1-5; D is undetermined. The CDR3 length is 11 residues. Germline V lookup: CDR1 MNHNY, CDR2 SVGAGI (reference sequence). Trimming pared 6 bases from V and 13 bases from J, leaving 13 bases between. The CDR3 spells CASSPRGVQHF. In nucleotides, the CDR3 is TGTGCCAGCAGCCCCCGGGGAGTTCAGCATTTT.

This clonotype is judged medium-sized (0.01 to 0.1%). This chain's CDR3 is CASRNQPGDTQYF. Here the CDR3 DNA reads TGCGCCAGCAGGAATCAACCTGGAGATACGCAGTATTTT. The chain employs TRBV5-1 and TRBJ2-3; D is undetermined. Germline CDR1 SGHRS, CDR2 YFSETQ. V was cut by 5 bases and J by 5 bases, with 12 bases left in between. The CDR3 length is 13 residues.

In DNA form, the CDR3 reads TGTGCCAGCAGCCAAGGGTGGGGTTACACCTTC. This codes for CASSQGWGYTF. This sequence joins TRBV3-1 and TRBJ1-2, with no clear D. This CDR3 is 11 amino acids long. CDR1 is LGHDT, CDR2 YNNKEL, per germline (reference sequence). With 1 base removed from V and 11 bases from J, the gap between germline ends came to 8 bases.

The chain uses TRBV6-6 and TRBJ2-7, with a weak D call TRBD2 (6 bases). V was trimmed by 11 bases and J by 0 bases, leaving 11 bases between them. The CDR3 runs 12 residues. CDR1 and CDR2 from the germline V gene are MNHNY and SVGAGI (reference sequence). The DNA of the CDR3 is TGTGCCGGAGGGGTTTCCTCCTACGAGCAGTACTTC. It is translated as CAGGVSSYEQYF.

The chain couples TRBV7-3 to TRBJ2-7, with D tentatively TRBD2 (6 bases). There are 17 residues in the CDR3. CDR1 and CDR2 from the germline V gene are SGHTA and FQGTGA. V was clipped by 5 bases and J by 4 bases, with 24 bases between them. CDR3: CASSVRGRGKGAYEQYV. The CDR3 coding sequence is TGTGCCAGCAGCGTTCGGGGCCGGGGGAAGGGCGCATACGAGCAGTACGTC.

J is TRBJ1-3 and V is TRBV7-6; possibly TRBD1 for D (5 bases). The CDR3 length is 14 residues. Trimming took off 1 base at V and 4 bases at J, with 8 bases between the two ends. Germline V gene lookup returns CDR1 SGHVS and CDR2 FNYEAQ. The CDR3 here is CASSLGGGGNTIYF. CDR3 nucleotide sequence: TGTGCCAGCAGCTTAGGCGGGGGAGGAAACACCATATATTTT.

This clonotype was seen only once. V gene TRBV24-1 combines with J gene TRBJ2-1, with 7 nucleotides matching TRBD1. There are 17 residues in the CDR3. Per germline, CDR1 KGHDR and CDR2 SFDVKD. Trimming cost V 5 bases and J 4 bases; bases outside gene matches: 13. CDR3 coding DNA: TGTGCCACCAGTGTCTCTTCCCCGGGACAGATATACAATGAGCAGTTCTTC. The encoded protein is CATSVSSPGQIYNEQFF.

The rearrangement uses TRBV6-2 or TRBV6-3 and TRBJ2-1, with a tentative D call TRBD2 (6 bases). The CDR3 has 15 amino acids. Trimming stripped 5 bases from V and 3 bases from J, with 14 bases between. Germline V gene lookup returns CDR1 MNHEY and CDR2 SVGEGT. Here the CDR3 DNA reads TGTGCCAGCAGTCACCCCCGGGGGAGCTACAATGAGCAGTTCTTC. Residues: CASSHPRGSYNEQFF.

There are many counts of this clonotype. V usage is TRBV20-1 and J usage is TRBJ2-2, with 7 bases that match TRBD1. The CDR3 covers 16 residues. V shed 4 bases and J 6 bases; nucleotides not matched to a gene: 14. Germline V gene sequence: CDR1 DFQATT, CDR2 SNEGSKA (reference sequence). CDR3 coding DNA: TGCAGTGCTATAGGAACTACAGGGGACAAATCCGGGGAGCTGTTTTTT. Protein: CSAIGTTGDKSGELFF.

This clonotype rates as medium-sized. J is TRBJ1-6 and V is TRBV30, with 7 bases that match TRBD1. The germline gives CDR1 GTSNPN, CDR2 SVGIG (reference sequence). CDR3 length equals 13 residues. The V and J ends lost 5 bases and 6 bases, in that order; junction bases with no gene match: 4. The DNA for the CDR3 is TGTGCCTGGGAGGCAGGGGGTAATTCACCCCTCCACTTT. Its translation is CAWEAGGNSPLHF.

The genes are TRBV10-3 and TRBJ2-3; TRBD1 aligns across 8 bases. Germline values: CDR1 ENHRY, CDR2 SYGVKD. This CDR3 has 18 residues. V shed 2 bases, J shed 1 base, and the junction held 11 bases outside the gene matches. CDR3 nucleotides: TGTGCCATCAGTGAGACTGTTACTATACAGGGGGGCACAGATACGCAGTATTTT. This gives the protein CAISETVTIQGGTDTQYF.

This clonotype was observed at least ten times. This chain uses TRBV6-5 with TRBJ2-4; D gene uncertain. V lost 2 bases to trimming and J lost 0 bases, with 11 bases between them. The germline V gene has CDR1 MNHEY and CDR2 SVGAGI. The CDR3 covers 16 residues. The CDR3 DNA reads as TGTGCCAGCAGTTACGGGGTTGATCTAGCCAAAAACATTCAGTACTTC. Amino acid sequence: CASSYGVDLAKNIQYF.

This clonotype has a handful of counts. The V and J genes are TRBV2 and TRBJ1-6; D call uncertain. The CDR3 length is 15 residues. Germline assignment: CDR1 SNHLY and CDR2 FYNNEI. Between the trimmed V and J ends, which lost 4 bases and 9 bases, there was a span of 16 bases. The CDR3 protein is CASSARAGGSSPLHF. The CDR3 coding sequence is TGTGCCAGCAGTGCCCGTGCGGGTGGGAGTTCACCCCTCCACTTT.

V gene TRBV15 combines with J gene TRBJ1-2; no reliable D call. CDR1 and CDR2 from the germline V gene are LNHNV and YYDKDF (reference sequence). The CDR3 extends over 17 amino acids. V was shortened by 4 bases and J by 8 bases, with 26 bases between the two germline ends. CDR3 bases: TGTGCCACCAGCACAGAAACGCGGACGGAGAGCGCGGGCGGCTACACCTTC. This gives the protein CATSTETRTESAGGYTF.

The chain recombines TRBV7-9 with TRBJ2-5, with 12 bases matching TRBD2. CDR3 size: 15 residues. The V gene's germline CDR1 is SEHNR and CDR2 FQNEAQ (reference sequence). The V segment lost 4 bases and the J segment 2 bases; nucleotides outside the gene matches: 2. This CDR3 reads CASSSGLAGQETQYF. As DNA, the CDR3 is TGTGCCAGCAGCTCGGGACTAGCGGGTCAAGAGACCCAGTACTTC. Drawing the rest from reference TRBV7-9 and TRBJ2-5, the complete variable domain is DTGVSQNPRHKITKRGQNVTFRCDPISEHNRLYWYRQTLGQGPEFLTYFQNEAQLEKSRLLSDRFSAERPKGSFSTLEIQRTEQGDSAMYLCASSSGLAGQETQYFGPGTRLLVL.